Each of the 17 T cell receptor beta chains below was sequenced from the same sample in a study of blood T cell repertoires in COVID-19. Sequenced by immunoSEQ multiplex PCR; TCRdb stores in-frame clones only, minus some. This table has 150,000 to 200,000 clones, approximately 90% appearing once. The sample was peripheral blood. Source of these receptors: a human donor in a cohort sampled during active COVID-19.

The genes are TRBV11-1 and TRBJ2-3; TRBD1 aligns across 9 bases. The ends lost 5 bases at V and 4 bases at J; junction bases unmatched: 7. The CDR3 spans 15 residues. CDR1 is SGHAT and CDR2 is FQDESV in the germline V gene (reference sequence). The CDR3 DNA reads TGTGCCAGCAGCCCCGGGACAGGGAATTCAGATACGCAGTATTTT. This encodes CASSPGTGNSDTQYF.

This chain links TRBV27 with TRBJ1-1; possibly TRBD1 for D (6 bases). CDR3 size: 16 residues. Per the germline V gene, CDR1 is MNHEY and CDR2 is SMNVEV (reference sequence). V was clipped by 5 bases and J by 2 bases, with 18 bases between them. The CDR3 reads CASSHSLSRGNTEAFF. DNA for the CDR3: TGTGCCAGCAGTCATTCGCTCTCCAGGGGAAACACTGAAGCTTTCTTT.

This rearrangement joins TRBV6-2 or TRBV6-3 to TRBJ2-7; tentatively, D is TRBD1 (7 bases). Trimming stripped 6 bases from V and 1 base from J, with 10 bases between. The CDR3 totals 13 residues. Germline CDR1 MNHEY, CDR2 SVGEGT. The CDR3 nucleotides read TGTGCCAGCAGCGCAGGGGGGTCCTACGAGCAGTACTTC. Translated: CASSAGGSYEQYF.

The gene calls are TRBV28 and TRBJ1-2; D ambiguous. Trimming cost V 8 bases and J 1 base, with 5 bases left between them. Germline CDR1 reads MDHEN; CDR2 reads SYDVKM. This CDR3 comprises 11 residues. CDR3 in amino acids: CASEINYGYTF. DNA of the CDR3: TGTGCCAGCGAGATTAACTATGGCTACACCTTC.

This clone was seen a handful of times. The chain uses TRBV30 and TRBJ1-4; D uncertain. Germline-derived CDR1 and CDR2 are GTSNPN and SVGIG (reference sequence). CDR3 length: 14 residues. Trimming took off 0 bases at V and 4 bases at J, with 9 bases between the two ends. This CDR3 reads CAWSVSTNNEKLFF. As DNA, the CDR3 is TGTGCCTGGAGTGTATCCACAAATAATGAAAAACTGTTTTTT. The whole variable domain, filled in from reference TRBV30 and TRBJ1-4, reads SQTIHQWPATLVQPVGSPLSLECTVEGTSNPNLYWYRQAAGRGLQLLFYSVGIGQISSEVPQNLSASRPQDRQFILSSKKLLLSDSGFYLCAWSVSTNNEKLFFGSGTQLSVL.

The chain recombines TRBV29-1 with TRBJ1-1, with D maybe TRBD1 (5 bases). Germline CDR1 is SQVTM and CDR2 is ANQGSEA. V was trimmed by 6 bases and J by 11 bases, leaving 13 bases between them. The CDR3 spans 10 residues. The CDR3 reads CSVTDNLAFF. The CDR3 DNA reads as TGCAGCGTAACGGACAATTTGGCTTTCTTT.

The CDR3 nucleotides are TGTGCCAGTAGTAGGGGCTCCGGATCGAACACTGAAGCTTTCTTT. Its protein product is CASSRGSGSNTEAFF. The V gene is TRBV19, the J gene TRBJ1-1, with TRBD1 as a possible D gene (5 bases). The CDR3 extends over 15 amino acids. Germline V gene lookup returns CDR1 LNHDA and CDR2 SQIVND (reference sequence). With 4 bases removed from V and 1 base from J, the gap between germline ends came to 13 bases.

The CDR3 DNA follows: TGTGCCAGCAGTGAGCAGGGACAGGGGGTCCTCAATCAGCCCCAGCATTTT. This encodes CASSEQGQGVLNQPQHF. The chain combines TRBV2 with TRBJ1-5; 11 bases fit TRBD1. With 3 bases clipped from V and 3 bases from J, the junction kept 7 bases outside the gene matches. CDR1 and CDR2 (germline): SNHLY, FYNNEI. This CDR3 contains 17 residues.

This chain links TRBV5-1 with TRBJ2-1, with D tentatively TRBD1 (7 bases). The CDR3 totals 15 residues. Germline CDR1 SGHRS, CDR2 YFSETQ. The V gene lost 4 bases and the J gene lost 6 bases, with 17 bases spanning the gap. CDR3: CASSVGQEGFNEQFF. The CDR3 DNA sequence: TGCGCCAGCAGCGTCGGACAGGAGGGGTTCAATGAGCAGTTCTTC.

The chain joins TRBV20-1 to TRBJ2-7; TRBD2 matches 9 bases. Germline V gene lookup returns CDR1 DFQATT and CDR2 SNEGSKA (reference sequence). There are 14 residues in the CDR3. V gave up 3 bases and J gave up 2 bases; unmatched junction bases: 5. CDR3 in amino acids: CSASLAGGPYEQYF. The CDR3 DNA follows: TGCAGTGCTAGTTTGGCGGGAGGGCCCTACGAGCAGTACTTC.

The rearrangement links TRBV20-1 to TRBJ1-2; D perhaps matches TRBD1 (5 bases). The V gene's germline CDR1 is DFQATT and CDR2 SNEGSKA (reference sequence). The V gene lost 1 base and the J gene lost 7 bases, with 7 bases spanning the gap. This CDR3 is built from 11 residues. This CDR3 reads CSARAQGGYTF. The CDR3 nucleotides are TGCAGTGCTAGAGCCCAGGGTGGCTACACCTTC.

The CDR3 bases are TGCGCCAGCAGTGAGTCGGCCCAGGGTCCGACCACCGGGGAGCTGTTTTTT. As protein: CASSESAQGPTTGELFF. The chain joins TRBV10-2 to TRBJ2-2; tentative D call: TRBD1 (5 bases). The length of the CDR3 is 17 residues. V was trimmed by 0 bases and J by 4 bases, leaving 15 bases between them. Germline CDR1 WSHSY, CDR2 SAAADI.

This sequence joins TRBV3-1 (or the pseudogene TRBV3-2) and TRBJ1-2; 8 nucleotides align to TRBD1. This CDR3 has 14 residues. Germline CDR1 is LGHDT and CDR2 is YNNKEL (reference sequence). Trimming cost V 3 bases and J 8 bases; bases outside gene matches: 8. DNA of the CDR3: TGTGCCAGCAGCCAGGGATTGACAGGGGAAGGCTACACCTTC. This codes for CASSQGLTGEGYTF.

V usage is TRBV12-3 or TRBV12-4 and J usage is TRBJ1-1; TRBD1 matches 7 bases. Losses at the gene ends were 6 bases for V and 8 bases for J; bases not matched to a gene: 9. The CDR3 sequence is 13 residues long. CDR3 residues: CASSLGDRSEAFF. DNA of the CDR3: TGTGCCAGCAGCCTAGGGGACAGATCAGAAGCTTTCTTT.

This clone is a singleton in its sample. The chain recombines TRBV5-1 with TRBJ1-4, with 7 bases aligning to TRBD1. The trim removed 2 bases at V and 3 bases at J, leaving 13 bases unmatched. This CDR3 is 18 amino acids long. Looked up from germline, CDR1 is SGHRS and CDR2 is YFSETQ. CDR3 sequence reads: CASSLPTGSRAANEKLFF. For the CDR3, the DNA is TGCGCCAGCAGCTTACCGACAGGGTCTAGGGCAGCTAATGAAAAACTGTTTTTT.

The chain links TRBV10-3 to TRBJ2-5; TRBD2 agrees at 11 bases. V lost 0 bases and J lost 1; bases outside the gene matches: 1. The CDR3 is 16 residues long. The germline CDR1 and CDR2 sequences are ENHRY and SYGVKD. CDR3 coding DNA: TGTGCCATCAGTGAGTCGACTAGCGGGACCCAAGAGACCCAGTACTTC. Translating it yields CAISESTSGTQETQYF.

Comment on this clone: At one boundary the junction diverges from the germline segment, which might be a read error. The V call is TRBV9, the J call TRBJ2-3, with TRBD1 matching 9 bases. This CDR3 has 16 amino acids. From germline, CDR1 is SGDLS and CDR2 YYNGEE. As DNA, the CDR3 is TGTGCCAGCAGCGTATTGTGGGGACAGGGCACGGATACGCAGTATTTT. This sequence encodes CASSVLWGQGTDTQYF.